The source of this T cell receptor (beta chain) is a study of blood T cell repertoires in COVID-19 (TCRdb year 2020). For the study in its entirety: The collaborator samples originated in the United States, Italy and Spain and spanned the acute and convalescent phases of COVID-19. The prospective study material was composed of cDNA or gDNA derived from T cells, B-cell-depleted T cells, or PBMCs. Sample metadata almost always included a de-identified subject ID, COVID-19 status, age in years and sex. The repertoires were released in a freely available public database meant as a resource for research on the immune response to SARS-CoV-2. The dataset comprised deeply sampled blood TCRbeta repertoires from subjects exposed to, actively infected with, or recovered from COVID-19. The samples were drawn from the first 160 participants of the ongoing ImmuneRACE study and from more than 1,000 subjects provided by 6 global collaborators. Where available, HLA class I and class II types were obtained from metadata supplied by the sample provider rather than from assay-based typing. Overall study results and their limits: Clinical and demographic metadata were provided uncurated, with the amount varying by source and participant.

At one collaborating source in Seattle, patients were enrolled during active infection and were followed longitudinally through the course of disease. The collaborating institutions used their own protocols to collect whole blood in K2EDTA tubes. For TCRbeta analysis, collaborators shipped samples as frozen whole blood, isolated PBMCs, or DNA extracted from either of those sample types. TCRbeta CDR3 regions were amplified from genomic DNA by means of the immunoSEQ Assay, a bias-controlled multiplex PCR. The original pipeline was this. The number of nucleated cells in each sample was estimated from the amplification of reference gene primers within the assay. To quantify the absolute abundance of each unique TCRbeta CDR3 rearrangement, sequence reads were collapsed and filtered. Productive Simpson clonality was computed per sample as the square root of Simpson's diversity index over productive rearrangements. Not all clones reach the TCRdb copy of this immuneACCESS table, which keeps in-frame sequences only. Checked studies attribute under half of the gap to unresolved V genes and leave the rest unexplained. V and J calls and clone size are given by that table; D and trimming were obtained from the DNA. The sample profile shows 150,000 to 180,000 clones; around 83% of them were found once. The top ten hold 9% to 13% of the sample.

The sample holds one count of this clone. The specificity of this receptor is unknown. The sample holds no much larger clone one base away, and base qualities are not on file. Measured from the cysteine to the phenylalanine, the CDR3 is 13 residues long. Left in the record is the CDR3 DNA by itself, 39 bases read in frame from the first base. The germline V gene sets CDR1 to SGHTA and CDR2 to FQGNSA. V drops 4 bases and J drops 4 bases, leaving 8 bases in between. The TCR sequence derives from a woman in her fifties or sixties with COVID-19, enrolled during active disease. The material sequenced was peripheral blood. The chain is assembled from TRBV7-2 and TRBJ1-5; too little of a D gene remains to name it. The DNA sequence is as follows: TGTGCCAGCAGCTCGGACTGGAATCAGCCCCAGCATTTT. It translates as CASSSDWNQPQHF. Reference TRBV7-2 and TRBJ1-5 proteins supply the regions before and after the CDR3; the full variable domain is: GAGVSQSPSNKVTEKGKDVELRCDPISGHTALYWYRQSLGQGLEFLIYFQGNSAPDKSGLPSDRFSAERTGGSVSTLTIQRTQQEDSAVYLCASSSDWNQPQHFGDGTRLSIL.